The clone carrying this T cell receptor (beta chain) appeared a single time. V was shortened by 3 bases and J by 4 bases, with 12 bases between the two germline ends. CDR3 length: 14 amino acids. Per germline, CDR1 SEHNR and CDR2 FQNEAQ (reference sequence). This entry is derived from a study of blood T cell repertoires in COVID-19. Repertoires were generated with immunoSEQ multiplex PCR, while TCRdb's copy carries only in-frame clones and drops some. The data contain some 130,000 clones, approximately 86% of them singletons. The sample consisted of peripheral blood. V and J are TRBV7-9 and TRBJ2-5; tentatively, D is TRBD1 (5 bases). The TCR sequence derives from a woman in her 70s with COVID-19, enrolled during active disease. Here the CDR3 DNA reads TGTGCCAGCAGCTTGGCCCAGGGCGGAGAGACCCAGTACTTC. Amino acids: CASSLAQGGETQYF.